This T cell receptor beta chain was identified in a study of human T cells and chemical hapten exposure. The overall study: TCR yields per sample varied, mainly owing to small pooled library volume differences. Study-wide points: There was no change with DPC sensitization in TCRs above 1 in 1000 frequency.

The library tagged individual cDNA molecules with unique molecular identifiers. Via MiXCR, TCRdb re-called the reads, giving one row per CDR3 protein. The sample comprises about 120,000 distinct CDR3 sequences, 8.5% of which are singletons, and roughly 1.3% rests with the top ten. Losses at the gene ends were 2 bases for V and 8 bases for J; bases not matched to a gene: 5. Germline V gene lookup returns CDR1 DFQATT and CDR2 SNEGSKA (reference sequence). CDR3 length: 13 residues. This clonotype was seen at least ten times. Its antigen is not identified. Total RNA came from unfractionated whole blood. The chain has TRBV20-1 and TRBJ2-1, with TRBD2 matching over 8 bases. The source is a human donor in good health. Some clones in this sample may be carry-over from other donors' samples. Material for sequencing was whole blood. The CDR3 DNA reads as TGCAGTGCTAGAAGCGGGAGTATATATGAGCAGTTCTTC. This gives the protein CSARSGSIYEQFF.